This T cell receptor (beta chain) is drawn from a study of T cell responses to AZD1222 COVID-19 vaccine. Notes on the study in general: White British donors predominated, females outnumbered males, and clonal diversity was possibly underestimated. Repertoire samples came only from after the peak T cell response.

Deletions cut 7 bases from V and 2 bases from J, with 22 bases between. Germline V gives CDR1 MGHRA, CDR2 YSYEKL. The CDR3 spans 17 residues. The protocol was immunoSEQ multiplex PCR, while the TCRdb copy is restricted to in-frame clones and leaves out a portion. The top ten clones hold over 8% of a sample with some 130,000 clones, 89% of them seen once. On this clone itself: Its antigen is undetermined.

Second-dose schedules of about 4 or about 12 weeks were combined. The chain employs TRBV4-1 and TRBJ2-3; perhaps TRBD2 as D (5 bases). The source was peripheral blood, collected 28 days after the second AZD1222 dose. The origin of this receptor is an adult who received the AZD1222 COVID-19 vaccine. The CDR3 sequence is CASNLATGGGFTDTQYF. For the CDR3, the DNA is TGCGCCAGCAACCTCGCGACTGGCGGCGGGTTCACAGATACGCAGTATTTT.